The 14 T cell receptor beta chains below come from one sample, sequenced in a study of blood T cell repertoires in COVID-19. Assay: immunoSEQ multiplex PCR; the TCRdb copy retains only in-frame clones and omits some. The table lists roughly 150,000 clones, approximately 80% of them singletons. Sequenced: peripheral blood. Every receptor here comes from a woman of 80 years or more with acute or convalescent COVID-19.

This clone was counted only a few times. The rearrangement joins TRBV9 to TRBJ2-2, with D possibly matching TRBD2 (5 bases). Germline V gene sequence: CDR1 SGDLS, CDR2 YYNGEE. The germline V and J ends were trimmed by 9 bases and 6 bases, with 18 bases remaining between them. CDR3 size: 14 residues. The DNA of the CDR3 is TGTGCCACCTCGCCGCGGGTCGGAGCCGGGGAGCTGTTTTTT. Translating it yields CATSPRVGAGELFF.

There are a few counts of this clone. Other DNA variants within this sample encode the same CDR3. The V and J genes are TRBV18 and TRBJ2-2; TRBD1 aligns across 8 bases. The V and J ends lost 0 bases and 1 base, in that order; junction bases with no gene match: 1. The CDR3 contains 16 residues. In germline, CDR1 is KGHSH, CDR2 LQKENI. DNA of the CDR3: TGTGCCAGCTCACCACCTACAGGGGGGAACACCGGGGAGCTGTTTTTT. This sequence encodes CASSPPTGGNTGELFF.

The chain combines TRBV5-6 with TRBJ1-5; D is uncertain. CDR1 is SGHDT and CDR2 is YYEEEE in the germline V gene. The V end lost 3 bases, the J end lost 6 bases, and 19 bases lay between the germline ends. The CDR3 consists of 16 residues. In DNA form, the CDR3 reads TGTGCCAGCAGCTCGACCCCAGAGGCCATTTCTCAGCCCCAGCATTTT. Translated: CASSSTPEAISQPQHF.

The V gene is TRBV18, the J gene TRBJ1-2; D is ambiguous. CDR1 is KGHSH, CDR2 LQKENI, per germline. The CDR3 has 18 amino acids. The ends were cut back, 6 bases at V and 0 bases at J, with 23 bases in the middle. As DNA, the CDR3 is TGTGCCAGCTCCCCAACGGAAGGCTACTACTCCCCTAACTATGGCTACACCTTC. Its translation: CASSPTEGYYSPNYGYTF.

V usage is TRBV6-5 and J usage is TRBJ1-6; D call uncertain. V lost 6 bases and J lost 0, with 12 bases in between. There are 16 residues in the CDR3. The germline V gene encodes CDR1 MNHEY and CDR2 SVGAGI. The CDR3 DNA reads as TGTGCCAGCAGCTACGCGAGGAACTCCTATAATTCACCCCTCCACTTT. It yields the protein CASSYARNSYNSPLHF.

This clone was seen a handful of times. The CDR3 reads CSARDNYEQYF. CDR3 nucleotides: TGCAGCGCCCGGGACAACTACGAGCAGTACTTC. The chain joins TRBV29-1 to TRBJ2-7; D perhaps matches TRBD1 (6 bases). The germline V gene encodes CDR1 SQVTM and CDR2 ANQGSEA. The V end was cut by 7 bases, the J end by 3 bases, with 10 bases between. This CDR3 has 11 amino acids.

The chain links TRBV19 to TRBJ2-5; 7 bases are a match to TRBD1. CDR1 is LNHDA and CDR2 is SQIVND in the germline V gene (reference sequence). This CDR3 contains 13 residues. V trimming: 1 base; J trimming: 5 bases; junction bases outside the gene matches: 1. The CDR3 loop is CASSIARGETQYF. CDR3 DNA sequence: TGTGCCAGTAGTATAGCCAGGGGGGAGACCCAGTACTTC.

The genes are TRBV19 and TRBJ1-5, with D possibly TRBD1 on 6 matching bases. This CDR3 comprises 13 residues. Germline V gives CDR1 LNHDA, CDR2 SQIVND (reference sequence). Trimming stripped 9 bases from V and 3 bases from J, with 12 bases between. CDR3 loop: CASQGTPNQPQHF. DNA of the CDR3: TGTGCCAGCCAGGGGACGCCCAATCAGCCCCAGCATTTT.

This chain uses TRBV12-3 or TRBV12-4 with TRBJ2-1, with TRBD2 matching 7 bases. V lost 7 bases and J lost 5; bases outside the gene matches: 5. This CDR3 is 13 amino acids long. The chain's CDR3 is CASNGGSNNEQFF. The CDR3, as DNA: TGTGCCAGCAACGGGGGGTCTAACAATGAGCAGTTCTTC.

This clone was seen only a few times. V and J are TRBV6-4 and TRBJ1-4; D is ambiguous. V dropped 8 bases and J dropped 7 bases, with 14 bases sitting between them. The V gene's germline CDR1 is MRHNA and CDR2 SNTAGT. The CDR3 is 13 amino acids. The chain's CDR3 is CASGSWLPEKLFF. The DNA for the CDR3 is TGTGCCAGCGGGAGTTGGTTACCTGAAAAACTGTTTTTT.

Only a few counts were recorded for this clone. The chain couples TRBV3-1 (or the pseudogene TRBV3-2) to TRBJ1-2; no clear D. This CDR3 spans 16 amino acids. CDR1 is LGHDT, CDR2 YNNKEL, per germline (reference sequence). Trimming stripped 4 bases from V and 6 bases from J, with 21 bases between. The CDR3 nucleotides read TGTGCCAGCAGCCCGCTAGGAGGGCTCGCTTTGAATGGCTACACCTTC. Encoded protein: CASSPLGGLALNGYTF.

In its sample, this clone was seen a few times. CDR3 DNA: TGCGCCAGCAGTAGATGGGTGGGGGGGTCACCCCTCCACTTT. It specifies CASSRWVGGSPLHF. The chain has TRBV4-3 and TRBJ1-6; tentatively, D is TRBD1 (5 bases). Trimming left V 6 bases short and J 10 bases short, with 16 bases between. CDR1 and CDR2 from the germline V gene are LGHNA and YSLEER. The CDR3 sequence is 14 residues long.

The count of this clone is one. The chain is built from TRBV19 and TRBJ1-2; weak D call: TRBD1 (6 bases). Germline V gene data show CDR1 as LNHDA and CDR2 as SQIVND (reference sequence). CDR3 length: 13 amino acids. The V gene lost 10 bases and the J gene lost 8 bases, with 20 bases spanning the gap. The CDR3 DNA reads TGTGCCACCCGTTCCCCAGGACAGATGGGCTACACCTTC. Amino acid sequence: CATRSPGQMGYTF.

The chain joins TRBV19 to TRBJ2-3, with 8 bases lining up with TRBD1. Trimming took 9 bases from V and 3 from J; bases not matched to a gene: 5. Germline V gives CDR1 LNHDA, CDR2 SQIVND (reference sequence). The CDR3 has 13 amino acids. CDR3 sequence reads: CASSDRGTDTQYF. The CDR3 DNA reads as TGTGCCAGCTCAGACAGGGGTACAGATACGCAGTATTTT.